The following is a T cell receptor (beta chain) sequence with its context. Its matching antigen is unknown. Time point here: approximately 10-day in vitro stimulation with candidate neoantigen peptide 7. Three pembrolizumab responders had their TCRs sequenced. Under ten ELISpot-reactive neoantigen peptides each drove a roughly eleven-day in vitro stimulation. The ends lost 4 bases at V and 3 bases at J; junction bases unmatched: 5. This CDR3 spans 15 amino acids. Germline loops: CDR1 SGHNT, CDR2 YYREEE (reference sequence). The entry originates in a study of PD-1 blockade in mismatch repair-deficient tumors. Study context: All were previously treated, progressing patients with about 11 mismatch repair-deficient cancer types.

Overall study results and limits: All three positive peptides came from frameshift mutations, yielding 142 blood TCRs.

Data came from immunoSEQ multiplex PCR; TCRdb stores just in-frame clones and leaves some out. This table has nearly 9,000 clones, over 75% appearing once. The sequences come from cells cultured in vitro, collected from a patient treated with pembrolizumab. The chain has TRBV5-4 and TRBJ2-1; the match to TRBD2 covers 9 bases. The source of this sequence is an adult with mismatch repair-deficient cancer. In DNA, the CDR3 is TGTGCCAGCAGCCCGACTAGCGGAGGCTACAATGAGCAGTTCTTC. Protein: CASSPTSGGYNEQFF. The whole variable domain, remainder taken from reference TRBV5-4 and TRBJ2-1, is ETGVTQSPTHLIKTRGQQVTLRCSSQSGHNTVSWYQQALGQGPQFIFQYYREEENGRGNFPPRFSGLQFPNYSSELNVNALELDDSALYLCASSPTSGGYNEQFFGPGTRLTVL.